One TCR beta chain is described in this entry. The assay was immunoSEQ multiplex PCR, and TCRdb's table has in-frame clones only and misses some. The table records about 160,000 clones, 85% to 95% of them present only once. The record originates from a study of T cell responses to AZD1222 COVID-19 vaccine. The CDR3 sequence is 16 residues long. The V end was cut by 3 bases, the J end by 4 bases, with 16 bases between. Germline-derived CDR1 and CDR2 are WNHNN and SYGVQD (reference sequence). This specimen was peripheral blood, taken on day 0 of AZD1222 vaccination. The clonotype comes from an adult in good health. The rearrangement links TRBV10-1 to TRBJ1-5, with TRBD1 as a possible D gene (5 bases). CDR3 amino acids: CASSESRGAGNQPQHF. The CDR3 DNA follows: TGCGCCAGCAGTGAATCCAGAGGGGCAGGGAATCAGCCCCAGCATTTT.